This T cell receptor beta chain comes out of a study of patients and donors after allogeneic stem cell transplantation. In this sample, this clonotype turned up a few times. The CDR3 length is 12 residues. Germline V gives CDR1 MNHEY, CDR2 SVGEGT. Trimming took off 6 bases at V and 5 bases at J, with 8 bases between the two ends. TCRdb used MiXCR to reprocess the RT-PCR reads, holding one entry per CDR3 protein. The sample lists fewer than 75,000 distinct CDR3 sequences, about 25% seen once, with 26% in the top ten. The source is a human donor who was either an allogeneic HSCT recipient or a stem cell or donor lymphocyte infusion donor (not recorded which). It is not recorded whose cells these are; they may come from a transplant donor. Material for sequencing was blood, either unsorted or a sorted T cell fraction (not recorded which). This chain links TRBV6-2 or TRBV6-3 with TRBJ2-1; D remains ambiguous. CDR3 DNA: TGTGCCAGCAGCCCAGCTGACAATGAGCAGTTCTTC. Amino acids: CASSPADNEQFF.